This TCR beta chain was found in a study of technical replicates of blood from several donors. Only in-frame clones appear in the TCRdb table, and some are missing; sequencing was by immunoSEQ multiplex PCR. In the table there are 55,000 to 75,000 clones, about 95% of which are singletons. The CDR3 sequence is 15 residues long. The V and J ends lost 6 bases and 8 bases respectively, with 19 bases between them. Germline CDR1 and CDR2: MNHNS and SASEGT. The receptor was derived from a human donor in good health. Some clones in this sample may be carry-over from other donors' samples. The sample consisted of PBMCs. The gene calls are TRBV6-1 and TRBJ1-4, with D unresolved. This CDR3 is CASRVTPERREKLFF. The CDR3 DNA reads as TGTGCCAGCAGGGTGACACCCGAACGAAGGGAAAAACTGTTTTTT.